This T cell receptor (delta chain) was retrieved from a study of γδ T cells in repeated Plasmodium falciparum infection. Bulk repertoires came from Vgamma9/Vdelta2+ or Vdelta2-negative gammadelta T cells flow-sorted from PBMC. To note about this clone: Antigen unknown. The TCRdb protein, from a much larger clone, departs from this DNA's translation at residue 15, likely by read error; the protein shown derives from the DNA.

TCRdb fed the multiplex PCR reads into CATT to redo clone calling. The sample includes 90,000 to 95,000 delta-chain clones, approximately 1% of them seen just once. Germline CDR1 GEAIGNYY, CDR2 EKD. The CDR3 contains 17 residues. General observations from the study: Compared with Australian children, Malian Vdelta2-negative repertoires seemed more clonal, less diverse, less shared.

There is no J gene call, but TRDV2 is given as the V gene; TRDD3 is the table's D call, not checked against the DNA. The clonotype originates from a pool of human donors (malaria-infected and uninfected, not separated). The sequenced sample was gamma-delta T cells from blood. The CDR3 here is CACDPLPQTGTTDKPIF. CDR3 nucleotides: TGTGCCTGTGACCCTTTGCCCCAGACTGGGACAACCGATAAACCCATCTTT.